This T cell receptor beta chain originates from a study of T cells in localized non-small cell lung cancer. Profiling relied on immunoSEQ multiplex PCR, and the TCRdb table lists in-frame clones only, not all of them. The repertoire includes about 17,000 clones, about four fifths of them detected once, and about 35% sits in the top ten. Trimming removed 6 bases from V and 2 bases from J, with 9 bases in between. In germline, CDR1 is WNHNN, CDR2 SYGVQD (reference sequence). The CDR3 contains 13 residues. The input for sequencing was peripheral blood, taken before any cancer treatment. This TCR derives from an older male donor with stage III lung adenocarcinoma. The chain links TRBV10-1 to TRBJ2-3; no clear D. CDR3 loop: CASSKRDTDTQYF. The CDR3 DNA sequence: TGCGCCAGCAGCAAAAGAGACACAGATACGCAGTATTTT.